A single sample gave rise to the 25 T cell receptor beta chains below, sequenced in a study of regulatory T cells in long-lasting Graves disease (dated by TCRdb to about 2021). Interpreted using the paper, the time point label stands for: newly diagnosed GD, antithyroid drugs for less than 3 months. RNA was extracted from PBMCs in TRIzol for both TCR sequencing and RNA sequencing. Library method: multiplex PCR. These reads were obtained on an Illumina HiSeq 4000. CDR3 regions were amplified by Arm-PCR with iRepertoire HTBI primers to construct TCR beta libraries. TCRdb applied fastp at Q25 and MiXCR to the public reads, then kept only in-frame beta chains. Each CDR3 protein gets just one entry, which takes the most common genes and DNA from the rows behind it. This sample lists about 360,000 distinct CDR3 sequences; roughly 17% were detected once. The ten largest clones add up to roughly 21% of the sample.

This sample also belongs to another study, concerning T cells in Graves' hyperthyroidism and ophthalmopathy.

The input for sequencing was peripheral blood mononuclear cells (PBMCs), taken at new diagnosis, from a patient treated with antithyroid drugs. The receptors come from a woman aged 18-29 years with Graves disease. Donor details come from another sample of the same person, matched by shared clones.

This clonotype was counted a few times. The V and J genes are TRBV5-1 and TRBJ1-5; unclear D gene. Trimming stripped 3 bases from V and 6 bases from J, with 10 bases between. Germline V gives CDR1 SGHRS, CDR2 YFSETQ. The CDR3 loop spans 13 amino acids. CDR3 in amino acids: CASSSASRQPQHF. The CDR3 DNA is TGCGCCAGCAGCTCCGCCAGTCGTCAGCCCCAGCATTTT.

This clonotype has more than one count but fewer than ten. The rearrangement links TRBV19 to TRBJ1-5, with D perhaps matching TRBD1 (6 bases). The CDR3 covers 16 residues. V shed 4 bases and J shed 0 bases, with 13 bases lying between them. CDR1 and CDR2 (germline): LNHDA, SQIVND (reference sequence). CDR3 loop: CASSTSGTTSNQPQHF. The CDR3 DNA is TGTGCCAGTAGTACGTCCGGGACAACTAGCAATCAGCCCCAGCATTTT.

This clonotype turned up a few times. A much bigger clone sits one base away, suggesting this may be a read error. Here the CDR3 reads CASDHWRVNTEAFF. The CDR3 DNA sequence: TGTGCCAGCGACCATTGGAGGGTGAACACTGAAGCTTTCTTT. V is TRBV6-1 and J is TRBJ1-1; D remains ambiguous. Germline lookup yields CDR1 MNHNS and CDR2 SASEGT. Trimming pared 8 bases from V and 0 bases from J, leaving 13 bases between. CDR3 length: 14 residues.

The table lists this clonotype with many counts. The chain couples TRBV2 to TRBJ1-1; TRBD1 matches 8 bases. The V and J ends lost 11 bases and 5 bases, in that order; junction bases with no gene match: 7. Germline V gene sequence: CDR1 SNHLY, CDR2 FYNNEI. This CDR3 has 12 residues. CDR3 sequence reads: CAGQGVGTEAFF. The CDR3 DNA sequence: TGTGCCGGACAGGGAGTGGGGACTGAAGCTTTCTTT.

This clonotype has a count of ten or more. The chain combines TRBV5-1 with TRBJ1-1; 8 nucleotides agree with TRBD1. CDR3 length: 15 residues. Trimming cost V 2 bases and J 4 bases; bases outside gene matches: 7. Germline V gives CDR1 SGHRS, CDR2 YFSETQ. DNA for the CDR3: TGCGCCAGCAGCTTCGGACAGGGCCCATCCACTGAAGCTTTCTTT. This codes for CASSFGQGPSTEAFF.

This clonotype was counted only a few times. The chain uses TRBV2 and TRBJ1-5; the D is unclear. Germline V gene sequence: CDR1 SNHLY, CDR2 FYNNEI. The CDR3 is made up of 12 amino acids. V was pared by 4 bases and J by 5 bases, with 6 bases between. CDR3: CASSVVDQPQHF. The DNA for the CDR3 is TGTGCCAGCAGTGTAGTGGATCAGCCCCAGCATTTT.

In its sample, this clonotype was seen many times. The V gene is TRBV11-1, the J gene TRBJ2-5; 9 bases align to TRBD2. Germline CDR1 and CDR2: SGHAT and FQDESV (reference sequence). V shed 2 bases, J shed 3 bases, and the junction held 10 bases outside the gene matches. The CDR3 extends over 17 amino acids. CDR3 sequence reads: CASSLYSGSGGKETQYF. The CDR3 DNA sequence: TGTGCCAGCAGCTTATATTCGGGTAGCGGGGGAAAAGAGACCCAGTACTTC.

A word on this clonotype: This may arise from a read error, as a much more abundant clone is one base away. J is TRBJ2-7 and V is TRBV25-1; D perhaps matches TRBD2 (5 bases). Germline V gives CDR1 MGHDK, CDR2 SYGVNS. The CDR3 length is 15 residues. Here the CDR3 reads CASSESARYLGEQHF. In nucleotides, the CDR3 is TGTGCCAGCAGTGAATCCGCCAGGTACCTCGGGGAGCAGCACTTC.

This clonotype appeared many times. The chain has TRBV20-1 and TRBJ1-1; D gene ambiguous. Trimming removed 6 bases at V and 0 bases at J, with 14 bases between. Germline V CDR1 and CDR2: DFQATT, SNEGSKA (reference sequence). This CDR3 comprises 14 residues. The CDR3 DNA is TGCAGTGCACTCGTAAGCGGGGTGAACACTGAAGCTTTCTTT. Its translation: CSALVSGVNTEAFF.

This clonotype was picked up many times. The rearrangement uses TRBV5-1 and TRBJ1-1, with D hard to call. The CDR3 is 13 amino acids. Germline V gene sequence: CDR1 SGHRS, CDR2 YFSETQ. The V and J ends lost 2 bases and 1 base respectively, with 6 bases between them. The CDR3 region is CASSLFGNTEAFF. The CDR3 DNA follows: TGCGCCAGCAGCTTATTTGGGAACACTGAAGCTTTCTTT.

The genes are TRBV24-1 and TRBJ1-2; 8 bases are shared with TRBD1. V lost 9 bases to trimming and J lost 8 bases; unmatched junction nucleotides: 4. The CDR3 spans 11 residues. The germline V gene encodes CDR1 KGHDR and CDR2 SFDVKD. The CDR3 DNA reads TGTGCCACCGGACAGGGAGGCGGCTACACCTTC. Its protein product is CATGQGGGYTF.

In this sample, this clonotype turned up many times. The genes are TRBV11-3 and TRBJ1-1, with D possibly being TRBD1 (5 bases). The CDR3 consists of 14 residues. Trimming shortened V by 5 bases and J by 1 base, and 11 bases separated the two germline ends. CDR1 is SGHNT, CDR2 YENEEA, per germline. CDR3 DNA: TGTGCCAGCAGCGACCGGACAACGAACACTGAAGCTTTCTTT. This sequence encodes CASSDRTTNTEAFF.

This clonotype was seen only a few times. The gene calls are TRBV7-9 and TRBJ1-4, with D perhaps TRBD1 (6 bases). This CDR3 is built from 18 residues. V gave up 3 bases and J gave up 4 bases, with 21 bases separating them. Germline values: CDR1 SEHNR, CDR2 FQNEAQ (reference sequence). The CDR3 protein is CASSFDPLQDSYNEKLFF. The CDR3 DNA reads as TGTGCCAGCAGCTTTGATCCACTCCAGGACAGCTATAATGAAAAACTGTTTTTT. Combining the CDR3 with reference TRBV7-9 and TRBJ1-4 gives the whole variable domain DTGVSQNPRHKITKRGQNVTFRCDPISEHNRLYWYRQTLGQGPEFLTYFQNEAQLEKSRLLSDRFSAERPKGSFSTLEIQRTEQGDSAMYLCASSFDPLQDSYNEKLFFGSGTQLSVL.

About this clonotype: The germline gene is not matched at one end of the junction; a read error may be the cause. CDR3 residues: CAWTVGLSTEGFF. CDR3 nucleotides: TGTGCCTGGACCGTGGGGCTGAGCACTGAAGGTTTCTTT. The chain has TRBV30 and TRBJ1-1; D might be TRBD1 (5 bases). The CDR3 spans 13 residues. Germline V lookup: CDR1 GTSNPN, CDR2 SVGIG (reference sequence). The full variable domain, its missing parts supplied by reference TRBV30 and TRBJ1-1, is SQTIHQWPATLVQPVGSPLSLECTVEGTSNPNLYWYRQAAGRGLQLLFYSVGIGQISSEVPQNLSASRPQDRQFILSSKKLLLSDSGFYLCAWTVGLSTEGFFGQGTRLTVV.

Only a few counts were recorded for this clonotype. The junction shows a germline mismatch at one end, possibly a read error. The gene calls are TRBV6-9 and TRBJ2-7; 8 bases fit TRBD1. Germline V gene lookup returns CDR1 MNHGY and CDR2 SVAAGI. This CDR3 has 12 amino acids. This chain's CDR3 is CASSYALTGVGF. The DNA for the CDR3 is TGTGCCAGCAGTTACGCCCTGACAGGGGTCGGGTTC.

This clonotype was counted ten times or more. The V call is TRBV3-1, the J call TRBJ1-2; unclear D gene. V lost 1 base to trimming and J lost 4 bases, with 7 bases between them. Germline loops: CDR1 LGHDT, CDR2 YNNKEL (reference sequence). This CDR3 region has 13 residues. CDR3 nucleotides: TGTGCCAGCAGCCAAGTAAGCTCCTATGGCTACACCTTC. Protein sequence: CASSQVSSYGYTF. Based on the CDR3 plus reference TRBV3-1 and TRBJ1-2, the full variable domain is DTAVSQTPKYLVTQMGNDKSIKCEQNLGHDTMYWYKQDSKKFLKIMFSYNNKELIINETVPNRFSPKSPDKAHLNLHINSLELGDSAVYFCASSQVSSYGYTFGSGTRLTVV.

In this sample, this clonotype turned up many times. The CDR3 DNA sequence: TGTGCCTCCGGCACACAGGGGGCTTTGACCGGGGAGCTGTTTTTT. It translates to CASGTQGALTGELFF. The genes are TRBV6-1 and TRBJ2-2; 9 nucleotides align to TRBD1. V shed 11 bases and J 5 bases; nucleotides not matched to a gene: 12. Germline CDR1 MNHNS, CDR2 SASEGT. This CDR3 is 15 amino acids long.

In this sample, this clonotype turned up many times. The V gene is TRBV30, the J gene TRBJ1-1; D might be TRBD1 (6 bases). Germline CDR1 GTSNPN, CDR2 SVGIG (reference sequence). V was shortened by 5 bases and J by 1 base, with 11 bases between the two germline ends. The CDR3 loop spans 13 amino acids. The CDR3 is CAWATGPNTEAFF. The CDR3, as DNA: TGTGCCTGGGCGACAGGACCGAACACTGAAGCTTTCTTT.

The gene calls are TRBV6-1 and TRBJ1-1, with D perhaps matching TRBD1 (5 bases). With 6 bases removed from V and 4 bases from J, the gap between germline ends came to 15 bases. The germline V gene has CDR1 MNHNS and CDR2 SASEGT. The CDR3 runs to 14 residues. The CDR3 sequence: CASRDLTGRTEAFF. The CDR3 region has the DNA TGTGCCAGCAGGGACTTAACGGGGCGCACTGAAGCTTTCTTT.

This clonotype was counted at least ten times. This chain links TRBV7-9 with TRBJ1-4, with D perhaps TRBD1 (5 bases). This CDR3 spans 14 amino acids. V was shortened by 1 base and J by 7 bases, with 10 bases between the two germline ends. The germline CDR1 and CDR2 sequences are SEHNR and FQNEAQ (reference sequence). CDR3 DNA sequence: TGTGCCAGCAGCTTAGTACAGGCCAGTGAAAAACTGTTTTTT. This translates into CASSLVQASEKLFF.

This clonotype was seen repeatedly, ten times or more. The V and J genes are TRBV27 and TRBJ1-1; D is perhaps TRBD1 (5 bases). V lost 3 bases and J lost 4, with 9 bases in between. The CDR3 has 13 amino acids. CDR1 and CDR2 from the germline V gene are MNHEY and SMNVEV (reference sequence). CDR3 sequence (DNA): TGTGCCAGCAGTTTCACGGGGCGCACTGAAGCTTTCTTT. Its translation: CASSFTGRTEAFF.

This clonotype turned up a few times. The rearrangement joins TRBV19 to TRBJ1-4; tentative D call: TRBD1 (6 bases). The V gene's germline CDR1 is LNHDA and CDR2 SQIVND (reference sequence). V was cut by 5 bases and J by 1 base, with 14 bases left in between. The length of the CDR3 is 16 residues. CDR3 residues: CASSRGRGRTNEKLFF. The CDR3 DNA reads as TGTGCCAGTAGTCGCGGCAGGGGCCGAACTAATGAAAAACTGTTTTTT.

In this sample, this clonotype turned up many times. The J gene is TRBJ2-6, the V gene TRBV11-2, with unresolved D. With 8 bases removed from V and 1 base from J, the gap between germline ends came to 6 bases. The CDR3 consists of 13 residues. CDR1 and CDR2 from the germline V gene are SGHAT and FQNNGV. The CDR3 region has the DNA TGTGCCAGCGAACTGTCTGGGGCCAACGTCCTGACTTTC. This sequence encodes CASELSGANVLTF.

This clonotype was counted ten times or more. J is TRBJ1-5 and V is TRBV27; D unclear. Per the germline V gene, CDR1 is MNHEY and CDR2 is SMNVEV (reference sequence). The CDR3 has 15 residues. Trimming took 3 bases from V and 2 from J, leaving 11 bases between them. Here the CDR3 reads CASSLYGMGNQPQHF. The DNA for the CDR3 is TGTGCCAGCAGTTTGTACGGGATGGGCAATCAGCCCCAGCATTTT.

This clonotype turned up a few times. The chain recombines TRBV6-1 with TRBJ2-7; the D gene is possibly TRBD1 (6 bases). The CDR3 is 14 amino acids. CDR1 is MNHNS and CDR2 is SASEGT in the germline V gene. Trimming removed 5 bases at V and 0 bases at J, with 11 bases between. In nucleotides, the CDR3 is TGTGCCAGCAGTCCCGGACAGTTCTCCTACGAGCAGTACTTC. This encodes CASSPGQFSYEQYF.